This T cell receptor (beta chain) originates from a study of blood T cell repertoires in COVID-19. Study-wide context: From T cells, B-cell-depleted T cells, or PBMCs came the material, which was cDNA or gDNA.

Germline V gene sequence: CDR1 MNHEY, CDR2 SMNVEV (reference sequence). The V end lost 8 bases, the J end lost 5 bases, and 27 bases lay between the germline ends. The CDR3 is made up of 17 amino acids. Assay used: immunoSEQ multiplex PCR; TCRdb lists only in-frame clones, some missing. Of 250,000 to 350,000 clones listed, more than 85% were seen once; the top ten hold 0.7% to 0.9%. The chain joins TRBV27 to TRBJ2-5, with a tentative D call TRBD1 (7 bases). Material: peripheral blood. The sequence derives from a man younger than 40 with acute or convalescent COVID-19. CDR3 in amino acids: CASGGYPGGSFQETQYF. The CDR3 DNA reads TGTGCCAGCGGAGGATACCCAGGGGGGTCCTTCCAGGAGACCCAGTACTTC.